Below are 20 T cell receptor beta chains sequenced from a single sample in a study of blood T cell repertoires in COVID-19. Only in-frame clones appear in the TCRdb table, and some are missing; sequencing was by immunoSEQ multiplex PCR. The repertoire has around 180,000 clones, approximately 85% of them found once; the top ten carry approximately 9.8%. Material: peripheral blood. These receptors were taken from a woman aged 80 or over with acute or convalescent COVID-19.

The chain combines TRBV12-3 or TRBV12-4 with TRBJ1-2; possibly TRBD1 for D (5 bases). V lost 5 bases and J lost 9, with 16 bases in between. The CDR3 is 13 residues long. CDR3 loop: CASSLAGPRSYTF. CDR3 DNA sequence: TGTGCCAGCAGTCTTGCGGGACCCAGGAGCTACACCTTC.

V and J are TRBV3-1 (or the pseudogene TRBV3-2) and TRBJ2-3; D is ambiguous. V was cut by 3 bases and J by 5 bases, with 6 bases left in between. Germline CDR1 and CDR2: LGHDT and YNNKEL (reference sequence). This CDR3 has 12 amino acids. The chain's CDR3 is CASSQPGDTQYF. The CDR3 DNA follows: TGTGCCAGCAGCCAGCCGGGAGATACGCAGTATTTT.

This clone was counted between two and nine times. This rearrangement joins TRBV27 to TRBJ1-5; no definite D call. Germline V gene data show CDR1 as MNHEY and CDR2 as SMNVEV (reference sequence). The CDR3 contains 14 residues. Trimming left V 4 bases short and J 4 bases short, with 11 bases between. DNA for the CDR3: TGTGCCAGCAGTTCCCCGCGGCGAAATCAGCCCCAGCATTTT. Residues: CASSSPRRNQPQHF.

The chain has TRBV6-6 and TRBJ2-1, with 9 bases fitting TRBD1. Germline assignment: CDR1 MNHNY and CDR2 SVGAGI (reference sequence). After removal of 5 bases from V and 1 base from J, the junction contained 6 bases not matched to a gene. This CDR3 comprises 16 residues. The CDR3 region is CASSTPDRGSYNEQFF. The CDR3 DNA follows: TGTGCCAGCAGTACCCCGGACAGGGGTTCCTACAATGAGCAGTTCTTC.

The chain carries TRBV7-9 and TRBJ1-6; tentative D call: TRBD1 (6 bases). CDR1 is SEHNR, CDR2 FQNEAQ, per germline (reference sequence). V gave up 1 base and J gave up 6 bases, with 13 bases separating them. CDR3 length: 16 residues. The CDR3 loop is CASSLGQGKRNSPLHF. The DNA for the CDR3 is TGTGCCAGCAGCTTAGGTCAGGGGAAGCGTAATTCACCCCTCCACTTT.

This CDR3 reads CATSRSGAYGYTF. The DNA of the CDR3 is TGTGCCACCAGCAGATCAGGGGCTTATGGCTACACCTTC. The rearrangement links TRBV15 to TRBJ1-2; D is perhaps TRBD1 (6 bases). The CDR3 consists of 13 residues. Trimming stripped 2 bases from V and 5 bases from J, with 9 bases between. In germline, CDR1 is LNHNV, CDR2 YYDKDF (reference sequence).

The chain uses TRBV6-4 and TRBJ2-4, with 7 positions matching TRBD2. The CDR3 runs 14 residues. With 6 bases clipped from V and 7 bases from J, the junction kept 9 bases outside the gene matches. CDR1 is MRHNA and CDR2 is SNTAGT in the germline V gene. CDR3 sequence: CASSDPDGRNIQYF. In DNA, the CDR3 is TGTGCCAGCAGCGACCCGGACGGGAGGAACATTCAGTACTTC.

This clone was found once. This chain's CDR3 is CASSLGTVATNEKLFF. In nucleotides, the CDR3 is TGCGCCAGCAGCCTCGGGACAGTTGCAACTAATGAAAAACTGTTTTTT. The chain carries TRBV5-1 and TRBJ1-4; 7 nucleotides match TRBD1. After removal of 4 bases from V and 0 bases from J, the junction contained 6 bases not matched to a gene. There are 16 residues in the CDR3. CDR1 is SGHRS and CDR2 is YFSETQ in the germline V gene. The variable domain in full, completed from reference TRBV5-1 and TRBJ1-4, reads KAGVTQTPRYLIKTRGQQVTLSCSPISGHRSVSWYQQTPGQGLQFLFEYFSETQRNKGNFPGRFSGRQFSNSRSEMNVSTLELGDSALYLCASSLGTVATNEKLFFGSGTQLSVL.

This clone was recorded a few times. The rearrangement joins TRBV10-2 to TRBJ1-6, with TRBD1 matching over 7 bases. Germline lookup yields CDR1 WSHSY and CDR2 SAAADI. J gave up 8 bases and V 4 bases, and 2 bases lay outside the gene matches. CDR3 length: 13 amino acids. The CDR3 loop reads CASSVTGYSPLHF. Here the CDR3 DNA reads TGCGCCAGCAGTGTGACAGGGTATTCACCCCTCCACTTT.

This clone appeared once. The chain couples TRBV6-5 to TRBJ1-6; no clear D. With 10 bases removed from V and 10 bases from J, the gap between germline ends came to 17 bases. The length of the CDR3 is 13 residues. Germline assignment: CDR1 MNHEY and CDR2 SVGAGI. The CDR3 DNA reads as TGTGCCACCCGGAGGGTAGAGGACTCACCCCTCCACTTT. Its translation: CATRRVEDSPLHF.

This rearrangement joins TRBV24-1 to TRBJ2-1; 10 bases are shared with TRBD1. This CDR3 contains 16 residues. V gave up 3 bases and J gave up 5 bases; unmatched junction bases: 6. CDR1 is KGHDR, CDR2 SFDVKD, per germline. The CDR3 is CATSDSWGQGNNEQFF. The CDR3 DNA follows: TGTGCCACCAGTGATAGTTGGGGACAGGGGAACAATGAGCAGTTCTTC.

V gene TRBV15 combines with J gene TRBJ2-7; the D is unclear. The CDR3 loop spans 13 amino acids. CDR1 LNHNV and CDR2 YYDKDF come from the germline V gene (reference sequence). Trimming removed 0 bases at V and 7 bases at J, with 10 bases between. The CDR3 here is CATSRDKVGEQYF. The CDR3 DNA reads TGTGCCACCAGCAGAGATAAAGTCGGGGAGCAGTACTTC.

The chain joins TRBV5-1 to TRBJ2-5; 7 bases line up with TRBD1. V was clipped by 2 bases and J by 4 bases; unmatched bases: 5. From germline, CDR1 is SGHRS and CDR2 YFSETQ. The CDR3 sequence is 14 residues long. The CDR3 nucleotides are TGCGCCAGCAGCTTCGGTCGGACAGGAGAGACCCAGTACTTC. Translating it yields CASSFGRTGETQYF. Full variable domain (missing parts from reference TRBV5-1 and TRBJ2-5): KAGVTQTPRYLIKTRGQQVTLSCSPISGHRSVSWYQQTPGQGLQFLFEYFSETQRNKGNFPGRFSGRQFSNSRSEMNVSTLELGDSALYLCASSFGRTGETQYFGPGTRLLVL.

This chain links TRBV6-5 with TRBJ1-5; a weak D match, TRBD1 (6 bases). Germline loops: CDR1 MNHEY, CDR2 SVGAGI. The CDR3 length is 15 residues. V was clipped by 6 bases and J by 7 bases, with 19 bases between them. The CDR3 reads CASRPSPGEGQPQHF. The CDR3 nucleotides read TGTGCCAGCAGGCCCTCCCCAGGGGAGGGGCAGCCCCAGCATTTT.

J is TRBJ2-7 and V is TRBV7-9; 9 nucleotides agree with TRBD2. This CDR3 has 14 amino acids. In germline, CDR1 is SEHNR, CDR2 FQNEAQ (reference sequence). Germline trimming cut 5 bases from V and 7 bases from J; bases unmatched to any gene: 9. The CDR3 is CASSPSGGPREQYF. In DNA form, the CDR3 reads TGTGCCAGCAGCCCAAGCGGGGGGCCGAGGGAGCAGTACTTC.

The chain links TRBV11-2 to TRBJ2-5; a weak D match, TRBD1 (5 bases). CDR3 size: 13 residues. Per the germline V gene, CDR1 is SGHAT and CDR2 is FQNNGV. Trimming cost V 3 bases and J 5 bases, with 10 bases left between them. CDR3 sequence reads: CASSFTRAETQYF. In DNA form, the CDR3 reads TGTGCCAGCAGCTTTACCAGGGCGGAGACCCAGTACTTC. Full variable domain (outside the CDR3, taken from reference TRBV11-2 and TRBJ2-5): EAGVAQSPRYKIIEKRQSVAFWCNPISGHATLYWYQQILGQGPKLLIQFQNNGVVDDSQLPKDRFSAERLKGVDSTLKIQPAKLEDSAVYLCASSFTRAETQYFGPGTRLLVL.

CDR3 loop: CASSGPKTGVTEAFF. The CDR3 DNA sequence: TGTGCCAGCAGTGGGCCTAAGACAGGGGTCACTGAAGCTTTCTTT. The chain employs TRBV2 and TRBJ1-1; TRBD1 matches 8 bases. The V segment lost 4 bases and the J segment 4 bases; nucleotides outside the gene matches: 8. Germline V gene data show CDR1 as SNHLY and CDR2 as FYNNEI. This CDR3 is 15 amino acids long.

This chain uses TRBV5-1 with TRBJ2-1; no clear D. V shed 0 bases and J shed 3 bases, with 10 bases lying between them. The CDR3 is made up of 15 amino acids. Germline V gene sequence: CDR1 SGHRS, CDR2 YFSETQ. This chain's CDR3 is CASSLESPIYNEQFF. The CDR3 nucleotides are TGCGCCAGCAGCTTGGAGAGTCCCATCTACAATGAGCAGTTCTTC.

The chain links TRBV5-4 to TRBJ2-7, with D possibly TRBD2 on 5 matching bases. This CDR3 contains 16 residues. CDR1 and CDR2 (germline): SGHNT, YYREEE (reference sequence). V lost 5 bases, J lost 0 bases, and 18 bases lay in between. CDR3 sequence reads: CASRTGGSASSYEQYF. In DNA form, the CDR3 reads TGTGCCAGCAGGACGGGCGGTAGCGCGAGCTCCTACGAGCAGTACTTC.

The J gene is TRBJ2-1, the V gene TRBV19; TRBD1 agrees at 9 bases. The CDR3 spans 15 residues. Germline V gives CDR1 LNHDA, CDR2 SQIVND (reference sequence). Trimming removed 6 bases from V and 7 bases from J; junction bases left unmatched: 10. The CDR3 DNA is TGTGCCAGTAGCGGCACAGGGGGCGCTTATAATGAGCAGTTCTTC. Amino acid sequence: CASSGTGGAYNEQFF.